These T cell receptor beta chains were read from a single sample in a study of Graves' ophthalmopathy and Graves' hyperthyroidism. MiXCR, run by TCRdb on the multiplex PCR reads, gives a single entry per CDR3 protein. The table includes some 160,000 distinct CDR3 sequences, approximately 40% detected once. Sequences were obtained from peripheral blood. The receptors were gathered from a man aged 30 to 39 with Graves' ophthalmopathy. Both conserved end residues are part of each CDR3. D genes are given only for firm matches. Clone size, where shown, is once, few, many, or a class for clones that have expanded.

J gene: TRBJ1-1
clone size: -
V gene: TRBV6-2/TRBV6-3
D gene: TRBD1
CDR3 protein: CASRRWTGVNTEAFF
CDR3 DNA: TGTGCCAGCAGACGATGGACAGGGGTGAACACTGAAGCTTTCTTT

J gene: TRBJ2-5
clone size: many
V gene: TRBV11-3
D gene: TRBD2
CDR3 protein: CASSLDPSGGTQYF
CDR3 DNA: TGTGCCAGCAGCTTAGATCCTAGCGGCGGGACCCAGTACTTC

J gene: TRBJ1-2
clone size: few
V gene: TRBV19
D gene: -
CDR3 protein: CASSIRSAQPFTF
CDR3 DNA: TGTGCCAGTAGTATAAGAAGTGCTCAGCCGTTCACCTTC

J gene: TRBJ2-2
clone size: many
V gene: TRBV29-1
D gene: TRBD2
CDR3 protein: CSGRGGRNSGELFF
CDR3 DNA: TGCAGCGGTAGGGGCGGGAGAAACAGCGGGGAGCTGTTTTTT

J gene: TRBJ1-1
clone size: many
V gene: TRBV6-2/TRBV6-3
D gene: -
CDR3 protein: CASRRDAEAFF
CDR3 DNA: TGTGCCAGCAGAAGAGACGCTGAAGCTTTCTTT

J gene: TRBJ2-7
clone size: -
V gene: TRBV6-5
D gene: -
CDR3 protein: CASSYSGGERGYEQYF
CDR3 DNA: TGTGCCAGCAGTTACTCGGGCGGAGAGCGCGGATACGAGCAGTACTTC

J gene: TRBJ2-7
clone size: many
V gene: TRBV9
D gene: TRBD1
CDR3 protein: CAGGLSVQGANEQYF
CDR3 DNA: TGTGCCGGAGGATTAAGTGTGCAGGGGGCCAACGAGCAGTACTTC

J gene: TRBJ1-2
clone size: -
V gene: TRBV6-4
D gene: TRBD1
CDR3 protein: CASTRGTGDSYTF
CDR3 DNA: TGTGCCAGCACCCGAGGGACAGGGGATAGTTACACCTTC

J gene: TRBJ1-5
clone size: many
V gene: TRBV4-3
D gene: -
CDR3 protein: CASSQERVLGQPQHF
CDR3 DNA: TGCGCCAGCAGCCAGGAAAGGGTTCTCGGTCAGCCCCAGCATTTT

J gene: TRBJ2-2
clone size: many
V gene: TRBV30
D gene: -
CDR3 protein: CAWQKDSNTGELFF
CDR3 DNA: TGTGCCTGGCAGAAGGACAGTAACACCGGGGAGCTGTTTTTT

J gene: TRBJ1-5
clone size: many
V gene: TRBV5-5
D gene: -
CDR3 protein: CASSLVPRDDQPQHF
CDR3 DNA: TGTGCCAGCAGCTTGGTTCCCAGGGATGATCAGCCCCAGCATTTT

J gene: TRBJ1-1
clone size: many
V gene: TRBV29-1
D gene: -
CDR3 protein: CSVEGQLNTEAFF
CDR3 DNA: TGCAGCGTGGAAGGACAATTGAACACTGAAGCTTTCTTT

J gene: TRBJ1-2
clone size: many
V gene: TRBV3-1
D gene: TRBD1
CDR3 protein: CASSQDRGTGISNYGYTF
CDR3 DNA: TGTGCCAGCAGCCAAGATAGGGGGACAGGAATAAGCAACTATGGCTACACCTTC

J gene: TRBJ1-1
clone size: many
V gene: TRBV12-3/TRBV12-4
D gene: -
CDR3 protein: CASSLGQVGTSTEAFF
CDR3 DNA: TGTGCCAGCAGTTTGGGTCAGGTGGGTACCAGTACTGAAGCTTTCTTT

J gene: TRBJ2-7
clone size: few
V gene: TRBV12-3/TRBV12-4
D gene: TRBD2
CDR3 protein: CASSQGLAAYEQYF
CDR3 DNA: TGTGCCAGCAGCCAAGGACTAGCCGCCTACGAGCAGTACTTC

J gene: TRBJ1-2
clone size: many
V gene: TRBV5-1
D gene: TRBD1
CDR3 protein: CASTPNRGENGYTF
CDR3 DNA: TGCGCCAGCACCCCGAACAGGGGGGAAAATGGCTACACCTTC

J gene: TRBJ2-5
clone size: many
V gene: TRBV24-1
D gene: -
CDR3 protein: CATSDPRGAKTQYF
CDR3 DNA: TGTGCCACCAGTGACCCGAGGGGGGCGAAGACCCAGTACTTC

J gene: TRBJ1-1
clone size: many
V gene: TRBV30
D gene: -
CDR3 protein: CAWSPRARNTEAFF
CDR3 DNA: TGTGCCTGGAGTCCCCGGGCGAGAAACACTGAAGCTTTCTTT

J gene: TRBJ1-6
clone size: many
V gene: TRBV20-1
D gene: -
CDR3 protein: CSARDRDYNSPLHF
CDR3 DNA: TGCAGTGCTAGAGACAGGGACTATAATTCACCCCTCCACTTT

J gene: TRBJ1-5
clone size: -
V gene: TRBV6-2/TRBV6-3
D gene: -
CDR3 protein: CASRGRSPGSNQPQHF
CDR3 DNA: TGTGCCAGCAGGGGCAGAAGTCCCGGGAGCAATCAGCCCCAGCATTTT

J gene: TRBJ2-7
clone size: -
V gene: TRBV12-3/TRBV12-4
D gene: TRBD1
CDR3 protein: CASSLVFGDRSSYEQYF
CDR3 DNA: TGTGCCAGCAGTTTAGTGTTTGGGGACAGGTCATCCTACGAGCAGTACTTC

J gene: TRBJ2-5
clone size: many
V gene: TRBV27
D gene: -
CDR3 protein: CASSLLGWLPETQYF
CDR3 DNA: TGTGCCAGCAGTTTACTCGGCTGGCTTCCGGAGACCCAGTACTTC

J gene: TRBJ2-7
clone size: many
V gene: TRBV12-3/TRBV12-4
D gene: TRBD1
CDR3 protein: CASTLGDRGTYEQYF
CDR3 DNA: TGTGCCAGCACCTTGGGGGACAGGGGGACCTACGAGCAGTACTTC

J gene: TRBJ2-2
clone size: many
V gene: TRBV12-3/TRBV12-4
D gene: -
CDR3 protein: CASSFPGELFF
CDR3 DNA: TGTGCCAGCAGTTTCCCCGGGGAGCTGTTTTTT

J gene: TRBJ2-7
clone size: medium-sized
V gene: TRBV2
D gene: TRBD1
CDR3 protein: CASKDRFGSYEQYF
CDR3 DNA: TGTGCCAGCAAGGACAGGTTCGGATCCTACGAGCAGTACTTC

J gene: TRBJ1-1
clone size: many
V gene: TRBV29-1
D gene: -
CDR3 protein: CSVEAGRETEAFF
CDR3 DNA: TGCAGCGTTGAAGCGGGAAGGGAGACTGAAGCTTTCTTT

J gene: TRBJ2-7
clone size: -
V gene: TRBV27
D gene: -
CDR3 protein: CASKGAAYEQYF
CDR3 DNA: TGTGCCAGCAAGGGAGCAGCATACGAGCAGTACTTC

J gene: TRBJ2-7
clone size: -
V gene: TRBV29-1
D gene: TRBD2
CDR3 protein: CSVAPLAGDSIRGEQYF
CDR3 DNA: TGCAGCGTCGCCCCTTTAGCGGGAGACAGTATTAGAGGCGAGCAGTACTTC

J gene: TRBJ2-2
clone size: -
V gene: TRBV7-3
D gene: TRBD1
CDR3 protein: CASSTGAIGELFF
CDR3 DNA: TGTGCCAGCAGCACAGGGGCTATCGGGGAGCTGTTTTTT

J gene: TRBJ1-1
clone size: -
V gene: TRBV6-2/TRBV6-3
D gene: -
CDR3 protein: CASRAINTEAFF
CDR3 DNA: TGTGCCAGCAGGGCTATCAACACTGAAGCTTTCTTT

J gene: TRBJ1-2
clone size: many
V gene: TRBV7-8
D gene: TRBD1
CDR3 protein: CASSLDGTGFYGYTF
CDR3 DNA: TGTGCCAGCAGCTTAGATGGGACAGGGTTCTATGGCTACACCTTC

J gene: TRBJ1-1
clone size: many
V gene: TRBV4-2
D gene: TRBD1
CDR3 protein: CASSQGQWNTEAFF
CDR3 DNA: TGTGCCAGCAGCCAGGGACAGTGGAACACTGAAGCTTTCTTT